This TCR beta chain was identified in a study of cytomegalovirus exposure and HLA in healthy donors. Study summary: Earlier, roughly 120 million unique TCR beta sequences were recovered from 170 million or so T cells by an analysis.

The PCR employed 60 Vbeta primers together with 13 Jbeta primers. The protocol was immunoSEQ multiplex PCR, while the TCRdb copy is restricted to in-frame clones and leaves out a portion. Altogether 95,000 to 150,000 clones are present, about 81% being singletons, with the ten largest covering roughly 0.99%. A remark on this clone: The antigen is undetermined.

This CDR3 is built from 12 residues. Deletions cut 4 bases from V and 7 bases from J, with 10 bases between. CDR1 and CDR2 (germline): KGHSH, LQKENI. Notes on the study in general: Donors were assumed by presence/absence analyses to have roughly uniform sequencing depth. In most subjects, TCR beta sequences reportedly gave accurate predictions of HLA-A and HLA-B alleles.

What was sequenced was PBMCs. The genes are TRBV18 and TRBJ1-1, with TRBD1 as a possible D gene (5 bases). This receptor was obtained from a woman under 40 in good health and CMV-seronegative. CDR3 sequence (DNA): TGTGCCAGCTCACAAAGGGGTATTGAAGCTTTCTTT. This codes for CASSQRGIEAFF.